This T cell receptor beta chain stems from a study of T cell changes during pregnancy in multiple sclerosis. Trimming left V 0 bases short and J 2 bases short, with 13 bases between. CDR1 LNHNV and CDR2 YYDKDF come from the germline V gene (reference sequence). The CDR3 is 16 residues long. Sequencing used immunoSEQ multiplex PCR; TCRdb keeps in-frame clones, though not all of them. The profile shows tens of thousands of clones, 85% to 95% of them singletons. This clone was seen more than once but under ten times. This chain links TRBV15 with TRBJ1-1; perhaps TRBD1 as D (6 bases). This receptor was identified in a female donor with multiple sclerosis, enrolled in a pregnancy study. The specimen comprised CD4+ T cells from peripheral blood mononuclear cells, sampled in the third trimester of pregnancy. CDR3 sequence reads: CATSRDATGLNTEAFF. CDR3 DNA sequence: TGTGCCACCAGCAGAGACGCGACAGGTCTTAACACTGAAGCTTTCTTT.